This entry lists 17 T cell receptor beta chains sequenced from one sample in a study of regulatory T cells in long-lasting Graves disease. To make TCR beta libraries, researchers used iRepertoire HTBI primers and Arm-PCR of CDR3 regions. TCRdb re-called the multiplex PCR reads through MiXCR, storing one row per CDR3 protein. The top ten hold 8% to 10% of the sample, which has 530,000 or so distinct CDR3 sequences, around an eighth seen once. Time point given: newly diagnosed GD, antithyroid drugs for less than 3 months. The TCR library was prepared using RNA isolated from PBMCs. These data were also filed under a second study, of T cells in Graves' hyperthyroidism and ophthalmopathy.

The starting material was peripheral blood mononuclear cells (PBMCs), obtained at new diagnosis, from a patient treated with antithyroid drugs. Receptors originate from a man younger than 40 with Graves disease.

The chain uses TRBV18 and TRBJ2-7, with 10 bases lining up with TRBD2. V shed 5 bases, J shed 5 bases, and the junction held 6 bases outside the gene matches. The germline CDR1 and CDR2 sequences are KGHSH and LQKENI. The CDR3 has 14 residues. This CDR3 reads CASSATSGVDEQYF. The CDR3 coding sequence is TGTGCCAGCTCAGCCACTAGCGGGGTCGACGAGCAGTACTTC.

This clonotype was seen repeatedly, ten times or more. The genes are TRBV12-3 or TRBV12-4 and TRBJ2-1; D uncertain. Trimming took off 1 base at V and 0 bases at J, with 10 bases between the two ends. CDR3 length: 16 amino acids. This chain's CDR3 is CASSLVSARSYNEQFF. In nucleotides, the CDR3 is TGTGCCAGCAGTTTAGTTTCCGCCCGCTCCTACAATGAGCAGTTCTTC.

V is TRBV5-1 and J is TRBJ2-7; 11 bases fit TRBD1. V shed 4 bases, J shed 2 bases, and the junction held 14 bases outside the gene matches. The CDR3 is 18 amino acids. In germline, CDR1 is SGHRS, CDR2 YFSETQ. CDR3 protein: CASSVLPRTGGSAYEQYF. CDR3 bases: TGCGCCAGCAGCGTACTTCCGCGGACAGGGGGCTCAGCCTACGAGCAGTACTTC.

The chain has TRBV20-1 and TRBJ2-1; D is possibly TRBD1 or TRBD2 (5 bases each). Deletions cut 6 bases from V and 7 bases from J, with 19 bases between. CDR1 DFQATT and CDR2 SNEGSKA come from the germline V gene (reference sequence). The CDR3 contains 14 residues. CDR3 sequence: CSALRDGADNEQFF. The CDR3 coding sequence is TGCAGTGCCCTCCGGGACGGGGCAGATAATGAGCAGTTCTTC.

This clonotype was detected ten times or more. The chain is built from TRBV27 and TRBJ1-2; the match to TRBD1 covers 7 bases. The germline gives CDR1 MNHEY, CDR2 SMNVEV (reference sequence). The CDR3 contains 14 residues. Losses at the gene ends were 6 bases for V and 5 bases for J; bases not matched to a gene: 9. DNA for the CDR3: TGTGCCAGCAGCCCGGACAGGACTCTATATGGCTACACCTTC. It codes for CASSPDRTLYGYTF.

At least ten counts were recorded for this clonotype. The V and J genes are TRBV12-3 or TRBV12-4 and TRBJ1-5; D gene unclear. This CDR3 has 14 amino acids. Trimming took 6 bases from V and 2 from J, leaving 11 bases between them. For the CDR3, the DNA is TGTGCCAGCAGGAGACCCGGGGGCAATCAGCCCCAGCATTTT. Its translation is CASRRPGGNQPQHF.

Turning to this clonotype: This likely came from a read error, as a far larger clone is one base away. The chain employs TRBV7-2 and TRBJ2-7; 8 bases align to TRBD1. This CDR3 is built from 14 residues. Trimming removed 5 bases from V and 3 bases from J; junction bases left unmatched: 6. The germline CDR1 and CDR2 sequences are SGHTA and FQGNSA. CDR3: CASSLGQGNYEQYF. CDR3 in DNA: TGTGCCAGCAGCCTTGGACAGGGCAACTACGAGCAGTACTTC. Supplemented by reference TRBV7-2 and TRBJ2-7, the full variable domain reads GAGVSQSPSNKVTEKGKDVELRCDPISGHTALYWYRQSLGQGLEFLIYFQGNSAPDKSGLPSDRFSAERTGGSVSTLTIQRTQQEDSAVYLCASSLGQGNYEQYFGPGTRLTVT.

This clonotype was detected a few times. As DNA, the CDR3 is TGTGCCAGTATCGGACTAGCGGGAGGGCCTGATATATATACGCAGTATTTT. Translated, it gives CASIGLAGGPDIYTQYF. The chain is built from TRBV19 and TRBJ2-3; 15 positions agree with TRBD2. CDR1 and CDR2 (germline): LNHDA, SQIVND (reference sequence). The CDR3 runs 17 residues. Trimming at V came to 7 bases and at J to 7 bases, leaving 12 bases not matched to a gene.

V and J are TRBV10-2 and TRBJ2-7, with 10 bases fitting TRBD2. With 3 bases clipped from V and 3 bases from J, the junction kept 5 bases outside the gene matches. The length of the CDR3 is 15 residues. From germline, CDR1 is WSHSY and CDR2 SAAADI. CDR3 sequence: CASSDASGRSYEQYF. CDR3 DNA sequence: TGCGCCAGCAGTGACGCTAGCGGGAGAAGCTACGAGCAGTACTTC.

This clonotype has at least ten counts. The chain couples TRBV29-1 to TRBJ1-1; TRBD1 agrees at 7 bases. With V trimmed by 8 bases and J by 2 bases, 5 bases remained unmatched. Germline V gene lookup returns CDR1 SQVTM and CDR2 ANQGSEA. This CDR3 spans 12 amino acids. Here the CDR3 DNA reads TGCAGCTTCCGGACAGGAAACACTGAAGCTTTCTTT. Protein sequence: CSFRTGNTEAFF.

For this clonotype: A read error is possible here, since a much larger clone lies one base away. This rearrangement joins TRBV2 to TRBJ2-3, with 8 bases fitting TRBD2. This CDR3 spans 16 amino acids. Germline V CDR1 and CDR2: SNHLY, FYNNEI. Written as DNA, the CDR3 is TGTGCCGGCAGTGAAGTAGCGGGACAAATCACAGATACGCAGTATTTT. It translates to CAGSEVAGQITDTQYF.

Worth noting for this clonotype: A much larger clonotype is one base distant, so this may be a read error. The chain links TRBV24-1 to TRBJ2-3; D possibly uses TRBD1 or TRBD2 (7 bases each). Germline lookup yields CDR1 KGHDR and CDR2 SFDVKD. Trimming removed 5 bases from V and 0 bases from J, with 20 bases in between. This CDR3 has 18 residues. This CDR3 is CATSGPGGEGPSTDTQYF. Written as DNA, the CDR3 is TGTGCCACCAGTGGTCCAGGGGGGGAGGGCCCTAGCACAGATACGCAGTATTTT.

This clonotype occurred a few times. A single base separates this from a much larger clone, so it may be a read error. The chain is built from TRBV5-8 and TRBJ2-7, with no clear D. Germline CDR1 is SGHTS and CDR2 is YDEGEE. The CDR3 sequence is 11 residues long. With 5 bases removed from V and 0 bases from J, the gap between germline ends came to 3 bases. The chain's CDR3 is CASRYSYEQYF. Here the CDR3 DNA reads TGTGCCAGCAGATACTCCTACGAGCAGTACTTC.

The chain carries TRBV6-2 or TRBV6-3 and TRBJ2-1; D might be TRBD1 or TRBD2, each matching 5 bases. The CDR3 is made up of 14 amino acids. CDR1 is MNHEY, CDR2 SVGEGT, per germline. Deletions cut 6 bases from V and 2 bases from J, with 11 bases between. The CDR3 sequence: CASSLGTPYNEQFF. Written as DNA, the CDR3 is TGTGCCAGCAGCCTCGGGACCCCCTACAATGAGCAGTTCTTC.

This clonotype was detected ten times or more. The J gene is TRBJ1-1, the V gene TRBV29-1; D is unresolved. Per germline, CDR1 SQVTM and CDR2 ANQGSEA. The CDR3 spans 12 residues. V gave up 7 bases and J gave up 2 bases, with 11 bases separating them. The CDR3 nucleotides read TGCAGCGCCAGCGAGGGTAACACTGAAGCTTTCTTT. It encodes CSASEGNTEAFF. Complete variable domain (other parts from reference TRBV29-1 and TRBJ1-1): SAVISQKPSRDICQRGTSLTIQCQVDSQVTMMFWYRQQPGQSLTLIATANQGSEATYESGFVIDKFPISRPNLTFSTLTVSNMSPEDSSIYLCSASEGNTEAFFGQGTRLTVV.

This clonotype was recorded many times. The chain recombines TRBV20-1 with TRBJ2-7, with a weak D call TRBD2 (5 bases). The CDR3 is 12 residues long. Trimming pared 3 bases from V and 4 bases from J, leaving 10 bases between. Germline V gene data show CDR1 as DFQATT and CDR2 as SNEGSKA (reference sequence). This CDR3 is CSASGKGYEQYF. Here the CDR3 DNA reads TGCAGTGCTAGCGGGAAAGGGTACGAGCAGTACTTC.

This rearrangement joins TRBV4-1 to TRBJ2-3; 14 nucleotides line up with TRBD2. CDR1 and CDR2 from the germline V gene are MGHRA and YSYEKL. Trimming took 0 bases from V and 3 from J; bases not matched to a gene: 5. CDR3 length: 18 residues. The CDR3 coding sequence is TGCGCCAGCAGCCAAGATAGGACTAGCGGGAGGTATACAGATACGCAGTATTTT. Its protein is CASSQDRTSGRYTDTQYF.